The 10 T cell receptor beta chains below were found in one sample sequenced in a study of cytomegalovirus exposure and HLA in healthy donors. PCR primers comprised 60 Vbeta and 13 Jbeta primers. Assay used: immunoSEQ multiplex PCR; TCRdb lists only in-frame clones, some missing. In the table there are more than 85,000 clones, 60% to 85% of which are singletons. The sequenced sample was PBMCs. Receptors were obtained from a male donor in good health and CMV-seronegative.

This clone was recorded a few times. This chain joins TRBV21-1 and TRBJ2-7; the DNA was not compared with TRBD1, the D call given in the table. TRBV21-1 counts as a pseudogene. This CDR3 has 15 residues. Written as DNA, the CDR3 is TGTGCCAGCAGCAAAGTGTGGCAGGGGGCTGACGAGCAGTACTTC. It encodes CASSKVWQGADEQYF.

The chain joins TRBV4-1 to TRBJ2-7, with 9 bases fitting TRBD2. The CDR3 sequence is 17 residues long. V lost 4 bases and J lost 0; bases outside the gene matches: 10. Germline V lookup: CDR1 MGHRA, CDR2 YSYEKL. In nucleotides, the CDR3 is TGCGCCAGCAGCCCCGGGGCTAGCGGGACGGCCTCCTACGAGCAGTACTTC. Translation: CASSPGASGTASYEQYF.

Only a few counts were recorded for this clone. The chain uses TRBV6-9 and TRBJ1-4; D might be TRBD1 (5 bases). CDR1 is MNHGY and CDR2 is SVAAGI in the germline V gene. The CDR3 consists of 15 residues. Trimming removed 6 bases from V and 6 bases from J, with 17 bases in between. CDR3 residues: CASSPDSNWDEKLFF. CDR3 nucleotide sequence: TGTGCCAGCAGCCCTGACAGCAATTGGGATGAAAAACTGTTTTTT.

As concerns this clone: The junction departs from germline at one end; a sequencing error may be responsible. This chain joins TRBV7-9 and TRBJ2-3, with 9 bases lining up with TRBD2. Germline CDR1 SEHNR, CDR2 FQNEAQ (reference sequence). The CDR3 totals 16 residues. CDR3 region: CSSSFLLAGFTDTQYF. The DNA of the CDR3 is TGTTCCAGCAGCTTCCTACTAGCGGGTTTCACAGATACGCAGTATTTT.

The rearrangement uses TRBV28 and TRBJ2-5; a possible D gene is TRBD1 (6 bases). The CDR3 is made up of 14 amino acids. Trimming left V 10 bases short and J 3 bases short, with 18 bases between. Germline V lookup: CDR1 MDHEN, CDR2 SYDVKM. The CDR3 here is CAISPRGREETQYF. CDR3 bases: TGTGCCATATCTCCCAGGGGCAGAGAAGAGACCCAGTACTTC.

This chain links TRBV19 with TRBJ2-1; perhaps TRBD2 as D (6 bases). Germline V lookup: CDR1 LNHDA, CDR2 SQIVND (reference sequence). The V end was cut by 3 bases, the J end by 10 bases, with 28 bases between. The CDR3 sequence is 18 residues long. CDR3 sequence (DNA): TGTGCCAGTAGTATGGGCTGGACCGGGACTTCCCAAAATCGGGAGCAGTTCTTC. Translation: CASSMGWTGTSQNREQFF.

CDR3 DNA: TGTGCCAGCAGCTTAGATGGGGCCTTCACTGAAGCTTTCTTT. Protein product: CASSLDGAFTEAFF. The gene calls are TRBV7-9 and TRBJ1-1; tentatively, D is TRBD1 (5 bases). The ends were cut back, 1 base at V and 4 bases at J, with 10 bases in the middle. The CDR3 is 14 amino acids. Germline values: CDR1 SEHNR, CDR2 FQNEAQ (reference sequence). The full variable domain, its missing parts supplied by reference TRBV7-9 and TRBJ1-1, is DTGVSQNPRHKITKRGQNVTFRCDPISEHNRLYWYRQTLGQGPEFLTYFQNEAQLEKSRLLSDRFSAERPKGSFSTLEIQRTEQGDSAMYLCASSLDGAFTEAFFGQGTRLTVV.

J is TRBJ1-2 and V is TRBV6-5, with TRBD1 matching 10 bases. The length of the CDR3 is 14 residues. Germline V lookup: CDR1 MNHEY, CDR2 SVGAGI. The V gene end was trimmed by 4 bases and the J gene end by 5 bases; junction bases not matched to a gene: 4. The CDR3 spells CASSSLGQGYGYTF. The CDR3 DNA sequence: TGTGCCAGCAGTTCCCTGGGACAGGGGTATGGCTACACCTTC.

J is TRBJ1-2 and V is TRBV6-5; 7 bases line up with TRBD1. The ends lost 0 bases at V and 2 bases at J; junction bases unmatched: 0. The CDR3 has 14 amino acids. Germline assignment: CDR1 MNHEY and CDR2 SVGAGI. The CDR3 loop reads CASSYSGQNYGYTF. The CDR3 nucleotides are TGTGCCAGCAGTTACTCGGGACAGAACTATGGCTACACCTTC.

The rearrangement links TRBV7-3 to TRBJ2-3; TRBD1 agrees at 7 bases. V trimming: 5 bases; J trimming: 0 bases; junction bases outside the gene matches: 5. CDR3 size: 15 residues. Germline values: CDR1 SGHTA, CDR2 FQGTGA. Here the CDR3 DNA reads TGTGCCAGCAGCCACAGACAGGGAAGCACAGATACGCAGTATTTT. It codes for CASSHRQGSTDTQYF.